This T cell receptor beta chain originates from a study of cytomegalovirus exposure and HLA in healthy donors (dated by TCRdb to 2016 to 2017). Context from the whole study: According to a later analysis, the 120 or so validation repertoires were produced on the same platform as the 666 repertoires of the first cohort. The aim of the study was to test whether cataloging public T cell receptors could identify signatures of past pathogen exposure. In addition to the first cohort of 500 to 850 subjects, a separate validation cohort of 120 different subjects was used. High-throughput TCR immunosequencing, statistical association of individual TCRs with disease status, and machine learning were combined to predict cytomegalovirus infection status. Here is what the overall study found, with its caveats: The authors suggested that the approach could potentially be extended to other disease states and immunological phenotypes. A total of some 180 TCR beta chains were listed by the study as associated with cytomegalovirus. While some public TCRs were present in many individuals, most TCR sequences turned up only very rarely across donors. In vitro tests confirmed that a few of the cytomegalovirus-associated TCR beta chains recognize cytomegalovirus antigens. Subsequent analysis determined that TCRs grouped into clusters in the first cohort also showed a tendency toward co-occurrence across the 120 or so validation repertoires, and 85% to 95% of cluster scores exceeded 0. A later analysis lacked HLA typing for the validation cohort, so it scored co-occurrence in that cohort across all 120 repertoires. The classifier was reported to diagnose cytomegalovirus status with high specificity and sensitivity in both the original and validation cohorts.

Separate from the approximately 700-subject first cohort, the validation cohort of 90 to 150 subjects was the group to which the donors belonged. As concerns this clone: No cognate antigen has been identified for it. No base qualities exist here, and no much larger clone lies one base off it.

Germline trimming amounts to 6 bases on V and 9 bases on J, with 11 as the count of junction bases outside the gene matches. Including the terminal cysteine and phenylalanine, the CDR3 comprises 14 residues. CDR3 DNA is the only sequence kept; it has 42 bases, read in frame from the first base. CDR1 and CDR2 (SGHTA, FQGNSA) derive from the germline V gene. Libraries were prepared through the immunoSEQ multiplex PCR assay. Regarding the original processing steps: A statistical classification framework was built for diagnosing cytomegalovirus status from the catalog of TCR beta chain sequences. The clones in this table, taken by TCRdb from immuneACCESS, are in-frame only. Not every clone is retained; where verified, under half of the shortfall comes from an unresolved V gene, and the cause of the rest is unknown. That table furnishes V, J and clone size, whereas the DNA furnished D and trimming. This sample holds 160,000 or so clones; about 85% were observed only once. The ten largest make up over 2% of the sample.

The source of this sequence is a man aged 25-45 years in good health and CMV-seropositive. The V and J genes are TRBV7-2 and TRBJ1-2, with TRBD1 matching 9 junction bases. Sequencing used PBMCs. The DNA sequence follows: TGTGCCAGCAGTCCTACAGGGGGCAGTTTAAGCTACACCTTC. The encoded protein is CASSPTGGSLSYTF.